This T cell receptor beta chain was recorded in a study of PD-1 blockade in classical Hodgkin lymphoma (dated by TCRdb to between 2020 and 2021). In the study overall: Nivolumab dosing was 3 mg/kg intravenously every 2 weeks, continuing until either disease progression or unacceptable toxicity. The study used TCR beta sequencing and CyTOF to define a peripheral blood immune signature of response to PD-1 blockade in classical Hodgkin lymphoma.

Genomic DNA was extracted with the Qiagen DNeasy kit from unsorted PBMCs and from negatively selected CD4+ and CD8+ fractions. Amplification of TCR beta CDR3 regions was done by immunoSEQ multiplex PCR with primers that anneal to V and J segments. A synthetic immune receptor repertoire was used to minimize amplification bias, and any remaining bias was removed computationally after sequencing. For the original study's pipeline: Repertoire diversity was quantified as the Shannon entropy index using custom Python scripts. Unsorted, CD4+ and CD8+ repertoires were analyzed separately, except in combined analyses where CD4+ and CD8+ sequences were merged in silico. A clone counted as expanded when the clone's frequency after treatment rose at least 2-fold relative to C1D1, and clones undetected at baseline were given a pseudocount of 0.5. Singleton clones were defined as clones with 0 or 1 copy at C1D1, and non-singleton clones were defined as clones with 2 or more copies. Clones expanded in unsorted samples were assigned a CD4+, CD8+ or unknown annotation through matching of protein sequences in sorted samples from the same patient. Wilcoxon tests were applied to paired samples to test diversity changes from C1D1 to C4D1. Not all clones reach the TCRdb copy of this immuneACCESS table, which keeps in-frame sequences only. Checked studies attribute under half of the gap to unresolved V genes and leave the rest unexplained. V and J calls and clone size are as listed in that table; D and trimming were resolved from the DNA. A total of 20,000 to 25,000 clones appear in this sample, roughly 80% of them only once. The top ten hold approximately 7.9% of the sample.

Study-wide findings and limitations: Baseline TCR diversity was reported as lower in newly diagnosed patients than in healthy donors, and lower still in relapsed/refractory patients. The study was restricted to a single clinical trial cohort, and the causes of repertoire differences, possibly disease activity or prior therapy, were left undefined. Patients starting nivolumab less than 1 year after ASCT had lower diversity and were excluded from later analyses to avoid confounding by immune reconstitution. Among trial patients, those achieving complete response had baseline diversity similar to that of newly diagnosed patients, while diversity was significantly lower in partial responders and progressors. CD4+ but not CD8+ TCR diversity rose significantly by C4D1 (p=0.0027 vs p=0.16), most apparent in complete responders (p=0.02).

As regards this clone: Its antigen is unknown. Per-base quality was not reported, and no clone a single base away is much larger than it.

The time point label of this sample denotes: cycle 2 day 1 (C2D1) of nivolumab. Every trial patient had relapsed following autologous stem cell transplantation, and prior brentuximab vedotin exposure was what differed among cohorts A, B and C. The trial cohort was composed of approximately 60 patients with relapsed/refractory classical Hodgkin lymphoma, for whom complete response, partial response or progressive disease was recorded as best overall response. Single-agent nivolumab was administered to trial patients in the multi-cohort phase II CheckMate 205 trial. An independent review committee assessed best overall response using the 2007 International Working Group response criteria. Trial PBMCs were collected just before the start of nivolumab (C1D1) and during therapy at cycle 2 day 1 and cycle 4 day 1. After peripheral blood was drawn into 8 mL Vacutainer Cell Preparation Tubes, PBMCs were isolated by centrifugation and then cryopreserved.

The CDR3, from cysteine to phenylalanine, totals 15 residues. Only the CDR3 portion is preserved as DNA: 45 bases, with reading frame beginning at the first base. Based on the germline V gene, the CDR1 and CDR2 sequences are SGHTA and FQGNSA. V is cut by 0 bases and J by 7 bases, and the space between the germline ends is 15 bases. The receptor comes from a human donor with classical Hodgkin lymphoma. This specimen was peripheral blood mononuclear cells (PBMCs), taken before the second cycle of nivolumab. The chain was built from TRBV7-2 and TRBJ2-5; TRBD2 is perhaps the D gene, given 6 matching bases. The CDR3 protein sequence reads: CASSLAAGPGRTQYF. The DNA sequence is as follows: TGTGCCAGCAGCTTAGCTGCGGGGCCGGGGAGGACCCAGTACTTC.